A selection of T cell receptor beta chains follows, all from one sample in a study of cytomegalovirus exposure and HLA in healthy donors. Clones were sequenced by immunoSEQ multiplex PCR, and TCRdb holds only the in-frame ones, with some missing. This table has approximately 120,000 clones, about 70% appearing once. Specimen: PBMCs. The receptors here all came from a human donor in good health. Both conserved end residues are part of each CDR3. Each record gives: CDR3 protein, V gene, J gene.

CDR3 protein: CASSPTSGLTDTQYF; V gene: TRBV5-1; J gene: TRBJ2-3
CDR3 protein: CASRSGRLDTQYF; V gene: TRBV2; J gene: TRBJ2-3
CDR3 protein: CASSPEAGEQYF; V gene: TRBV7-8; J gene: TRBJ2-7
CDR3 protein: CASSSRGSGLAGDEQFF; V gene: TRBV7-6; J gene: TRBJ2-1
CDR3 protein: CASSMGTSGAYEQYF; V gene: TRBV5-1; J gene: TRBJ2-7
CDR3 protein: CASSLVGSGTGVTGELFF; V gene: TRBV7-6; J gene: TRBJ2-2
CDR3 protein: CASSERGIGGYTF; V gene: TRBV6-1; J gene: TRBJ1-2
CDR3 protein: CSVAAGTAYEQYF; V gene: TRBV29-1; J gene: TRBJ2-7
CDR3 protein: CAWSGEDRVAGYTF; V gene: TRBV30; J gene: TRBJ1-2
CDR3 protein: CASSVYATGSSYEQYF; V gene: TRBV9; J gene: TRBJ2-7
CDR3 protein: CSVEPTGRNQPQHF; V gene: TRBV29-1; J gene: TRBJ1-5
CDR3 protein: CASSVGNSGYF; V gene: TRBV10-2; J gene: TRBJ2-5
CDR3 protein: CAWSTPRGRASSSGANVLTF; V gene: TRBV30; J gene: TRBJ2-6
CDR3 protein: CASSPGGSYEQYF; V gene: TRBV5-6; J gene: TRBJ2-7
CDR3 protein: CASSVGGGGTGELFF; V gene: TRBV6-6; J gene: TRBJ2-2
CDR3 protein: CASSPLPASRVSGELFF; V gene: TRBV18; J gene: TRBJ2-2
CDR3 protein: CASSQLGRGGLMNTEAFF; V gene: TRBV4-2; J gene: TRBJ1-1
CDR3 protein: CASIADSYNEQFF; V gene: TRBV7-9; J gene: TRBJ2-1
CDR3 protein: CASSAGQGVYGYTF; V gene: TRBV5-1; J gene: TRBJ1-2
CDR3 protein: CASSSRVADEQFF; V gene: TRBV7-3; J gene: TRBJ2-1
CDR3 protein: CASSLSAVTANYGYTF; V gene: TRBV7-3; J gene: TRBJ1-2
CDR3 protein: CASSISDKLVNQPQHF; V gene: TRBV19; J gene: TRBJ1-5
CDR3 protein: CASSFRAKGGIQYF; V gene: TRBV6-5; J gene: TRBJ2-4
CDR3 protein: CASSLSLARQETQYF; V gene: TRBV11-2; J gene: TRBJ2-5
CDR3 protein: CASSINGDNSPLHF; V gene: TRBV19; J gene: TRBJ1-6
CDR3 protein: CASSLGGQGANNEQFF; V gene: TRBV5-1; J gene: TRBJ2-1
CDR3 protein: CASSYRDRGMNTEAFF; V gene: TRBV13; J gene: TRBJ1-1
CDR3 protein: CASSFSGEQYF; V gene: TRBV27; J gene: TRBJ2-7
CDR3 protein: CASSNQGRFNEQFF; V gene: TRBV19; J gene: TRBJ2-1
CDR3 protein: CASSPGTGYSYEQYF; V gene: TRBV5-1; J gene: TRBJ2-7
CDR3 protein: CSVEGLAGHSTDTQYF; V gene: TRBV29-1; J gene: TRBJ2-3
CDR3 protein: CASSAQQGRANVLTF; V gene: TRBV7-6; J gene: TRBJ2-6
CDR3 protein: CASGLEAGSHAEQFF; V gene: TRBV12-5; J gene: TRBJ2-1
CDR3 protein: CATSKGGTGAEAFF; V gene: TRBV15; J gene: TRBJ1-1
CDR3 protein: CAWSGGGFGIEMATEAFF; V gene: TRBV30; J gene: TRBJ1-1
CDR3 protein: CASSEALWLRGNTEAFF; V gene: TRBV6-1; J gene: TRBJ1-1
CDR3 protein: CASSLASTSGGHTQYF; V gene: TRBV7-2; J gene: TRBJ2-3
CDR3 protein: CAISAGQNGNTIYF; V gene: TRBV10-3; J gene: TRBJ1-3
CDR3 protein: CASSLARETQYF; V gene: TRBV5-1; J gene: TRBJ2-5
CDR3 protein: CASSSYPGLGYTF; V gene: TRBV28; J gene: TRBJ1-2
CDR3 protein: CASSAPRLLQRRAGLEAFF; V gene: TRBV7-2; J gene: TRBJ1-1
CDR3 protein: CASSLGGIWETQYF; V gene: TRBV7-9; J gene: TRBJ2-5